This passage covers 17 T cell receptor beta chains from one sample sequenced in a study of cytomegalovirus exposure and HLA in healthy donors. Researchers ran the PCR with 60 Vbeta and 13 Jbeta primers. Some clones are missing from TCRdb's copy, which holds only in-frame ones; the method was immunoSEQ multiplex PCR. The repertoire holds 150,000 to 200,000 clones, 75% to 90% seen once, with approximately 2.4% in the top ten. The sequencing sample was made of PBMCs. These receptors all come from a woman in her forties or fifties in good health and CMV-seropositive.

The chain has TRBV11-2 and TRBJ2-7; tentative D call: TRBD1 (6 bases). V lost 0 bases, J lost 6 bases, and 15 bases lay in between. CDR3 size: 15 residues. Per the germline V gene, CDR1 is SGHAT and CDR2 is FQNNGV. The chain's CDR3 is CASSLDGGGLAEQYF. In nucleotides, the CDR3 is TGTGCCAGCAGCTTAGATGGGGGCGGTTTGGCCGAGCAGTACTTC.

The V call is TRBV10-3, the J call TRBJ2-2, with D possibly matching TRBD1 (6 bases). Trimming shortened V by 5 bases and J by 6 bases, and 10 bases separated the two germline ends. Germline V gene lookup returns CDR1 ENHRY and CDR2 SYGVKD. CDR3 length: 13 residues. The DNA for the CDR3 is TGTGCCATCAGTACAGGGAAGGCCGGGGAGCTGTTTTTT. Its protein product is CAISTGKAGELFF.

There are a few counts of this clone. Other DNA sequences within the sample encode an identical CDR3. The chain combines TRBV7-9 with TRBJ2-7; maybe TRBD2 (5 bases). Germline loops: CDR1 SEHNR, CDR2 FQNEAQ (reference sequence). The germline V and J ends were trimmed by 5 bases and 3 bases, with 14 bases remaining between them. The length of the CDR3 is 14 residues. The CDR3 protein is CASSLSGGGYEQYF. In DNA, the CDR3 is TGTGCCAGCAGCCTCTCTGGCGGAGGCTACGAGCAGTACTTC.

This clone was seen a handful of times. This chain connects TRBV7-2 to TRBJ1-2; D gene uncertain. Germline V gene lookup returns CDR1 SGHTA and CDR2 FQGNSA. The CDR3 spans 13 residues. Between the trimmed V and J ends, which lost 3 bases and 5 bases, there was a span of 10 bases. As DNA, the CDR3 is TGTGCCAGCAGCTTCGTGGCGGATTATGGCTACACCTTC. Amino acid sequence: CASSFVADYGYTF.

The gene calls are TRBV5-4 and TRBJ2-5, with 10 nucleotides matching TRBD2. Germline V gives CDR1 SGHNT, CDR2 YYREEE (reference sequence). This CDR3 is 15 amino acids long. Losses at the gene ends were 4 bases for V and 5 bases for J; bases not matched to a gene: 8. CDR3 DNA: TGTGCCAGCAGCCGAAGCGGGGGGGCGTGGGAGACCCAGTACTTC. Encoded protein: CASSRSGGAWETQYF.

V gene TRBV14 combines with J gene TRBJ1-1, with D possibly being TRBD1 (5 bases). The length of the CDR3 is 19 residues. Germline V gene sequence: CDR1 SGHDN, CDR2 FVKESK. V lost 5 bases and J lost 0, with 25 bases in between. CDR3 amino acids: CASSSRGVAGPRMNTEAFF. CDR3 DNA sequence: TGTGCCAGCAGCTCTCGGGGGGTGGCAGGACCCCGGATGAACACTGAAGCTTTCTTT.

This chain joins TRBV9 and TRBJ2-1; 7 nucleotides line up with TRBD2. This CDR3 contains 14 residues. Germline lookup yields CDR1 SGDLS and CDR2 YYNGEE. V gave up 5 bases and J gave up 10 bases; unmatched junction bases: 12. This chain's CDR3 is CASRDGTTRGEQFF. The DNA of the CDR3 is TGTGCCAGCAGAGACGGGACTACCCGAGGCGAGCAGTTCTTC. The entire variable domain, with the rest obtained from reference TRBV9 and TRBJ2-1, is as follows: DSGVTQTPKHLITATGQRVTLRCSPRSGDLSVYWYQQSLDQGLQFLIQYYNGEERAKGNILERFSAQQFPDLHSELNLSSLELGDSALYFCASRDGTTRGEQFFGPGTRLTVL.

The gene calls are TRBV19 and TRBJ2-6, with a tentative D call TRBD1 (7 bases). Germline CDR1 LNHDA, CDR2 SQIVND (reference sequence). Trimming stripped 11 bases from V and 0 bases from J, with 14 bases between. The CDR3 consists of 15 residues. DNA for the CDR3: TGTGCCGGGAGGACAGGAGTCTCTGGGGCCAACGTCCTGACTTTC. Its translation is CAGRTGVSGANVLTF.

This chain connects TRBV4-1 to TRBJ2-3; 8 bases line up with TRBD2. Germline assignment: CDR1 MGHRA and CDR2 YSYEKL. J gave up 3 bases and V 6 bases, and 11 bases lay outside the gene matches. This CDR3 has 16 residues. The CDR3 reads CASSLLWAGGTDTQYF. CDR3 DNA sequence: TGCGCCAGCAGTCTTCTTTGGGCGGGGGGAACAGATACGCAGTATTTT.

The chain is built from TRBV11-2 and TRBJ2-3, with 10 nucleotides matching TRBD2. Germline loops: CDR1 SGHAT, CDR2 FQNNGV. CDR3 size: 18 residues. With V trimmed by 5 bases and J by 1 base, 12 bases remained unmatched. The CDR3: CASSPRGSGGTRTDTQYF. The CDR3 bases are TGTGCCAGCAGCCCGCGGGGTAGCGGGGGGACTCGCACAGATACGCAGTATTTT.

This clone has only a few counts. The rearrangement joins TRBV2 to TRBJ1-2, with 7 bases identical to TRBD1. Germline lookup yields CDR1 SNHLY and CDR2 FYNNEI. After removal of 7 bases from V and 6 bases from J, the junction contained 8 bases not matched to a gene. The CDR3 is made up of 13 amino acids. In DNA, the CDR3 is TGTGCCAGCACTAGACAGGGTGGGAATGGCTACACCTTC. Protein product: CASTRQGGNGYTF.

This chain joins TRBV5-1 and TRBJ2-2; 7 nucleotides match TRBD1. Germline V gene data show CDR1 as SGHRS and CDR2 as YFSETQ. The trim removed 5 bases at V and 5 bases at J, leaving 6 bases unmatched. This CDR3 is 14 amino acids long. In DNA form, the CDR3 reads TGCGCCAGCAGAGGGGCAGGGGGAACCGGGGAGCTGTTTTTT. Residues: CASRGAGGTGELFF.

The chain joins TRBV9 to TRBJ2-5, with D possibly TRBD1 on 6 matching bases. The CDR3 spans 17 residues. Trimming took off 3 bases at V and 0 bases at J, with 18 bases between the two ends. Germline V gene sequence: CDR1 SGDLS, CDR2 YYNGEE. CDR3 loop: CASSASLGTTNQETQYF. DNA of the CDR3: TGTGCCAGCAGCGCTTCCCTCGGGACAACGAACCAAGAGACCCAGTACTTC.

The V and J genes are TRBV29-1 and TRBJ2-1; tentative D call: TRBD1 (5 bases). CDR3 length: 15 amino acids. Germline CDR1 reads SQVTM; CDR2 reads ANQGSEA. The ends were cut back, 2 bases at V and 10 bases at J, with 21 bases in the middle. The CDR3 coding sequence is TGCAGCGTTGAACAGGGATGGCTGGAAACGAGGGAGCAGTTCTTC. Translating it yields CSVEQGWLETREQFF.

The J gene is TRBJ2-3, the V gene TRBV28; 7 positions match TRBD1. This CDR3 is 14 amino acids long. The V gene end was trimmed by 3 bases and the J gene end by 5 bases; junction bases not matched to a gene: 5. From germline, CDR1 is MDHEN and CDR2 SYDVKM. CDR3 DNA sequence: TGTGCCAGCAGTTTGGACAGGCTGGAAGATACGCAGTATTTT. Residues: CASSLDRLEDTQYF.

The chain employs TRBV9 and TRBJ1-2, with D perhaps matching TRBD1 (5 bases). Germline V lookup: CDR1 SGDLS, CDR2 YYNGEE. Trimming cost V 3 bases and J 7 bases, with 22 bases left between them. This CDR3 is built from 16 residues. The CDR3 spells CASSADPAGPTGGYTF. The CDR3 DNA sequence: TGTGCCAGCAGCGCAGACCCGGCAGGGCCGACTGGTGGCTACACCTTC.

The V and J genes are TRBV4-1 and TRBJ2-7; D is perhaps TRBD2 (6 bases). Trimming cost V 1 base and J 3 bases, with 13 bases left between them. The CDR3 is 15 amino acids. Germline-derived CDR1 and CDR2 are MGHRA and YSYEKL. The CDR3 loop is CASSQGGLANYEQYF. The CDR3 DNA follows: TGCGCCAGCAGCCAAGGGGGACTGGCGAACTACGAGCAGTACTTC.